Listed here is a single T cell receptor beta chain. Germline values: CDR1 SGDLS, CDR2 YYNGEE. CDR3 length: 20 residues. Trimming cost V 0 bases and J 3 bases; bases outside gene matches: 18. The sample belongs to a study of blood T cell repertoires in COVID-19. Seattle-derived patients entered the study during active infection and were followed longitudinally. Authors' methods: Quantification of nucleated cells was approximated via reference gene primer amplification. Assay: immunoSEQ multiplex PCR; the TCRdb copy retains only in-frame clones and omits some. The V and J calls and clone size come from that table; D and trimming were worked out from the DNA. The sample lists fewer than 300,000 clones, approximately 90% occurring once.

The source material was peripheral blood. The receptor's source is a young woman with COVID-19, enrolled during active disease. The chain has TRBV9 and TRBJ1-1; 9 bases match TRBD1. In DNA, the CDR3 is TGTGCCAGCAGCGTAGCTCATCTGTTGGGACAGGGCGACGTGGACACTGAAGCTTTCTTT. It encodes CASSVAHLLGQGDVDTEAFF.